The 28 T cell receptor beta chains below all came from one sample that was sequenced in a study of shared clonotypes between healthy human individuals. Sequencing used immunoSEQ multiplex PCR; TCRdb keeps in-frame clones, though not all of them. The sample has 950,000 to 1,100,000 clones, 75% seen once; the top ten hold around 1.4%. Material for sequencing was memory CD4+ T cells sorted from blood. Subset described: CD45RA-negative fraction. The receptor set was obtained from a man younger than 35 in good health.

This chain joins TRBV27 and TRBJ2-4, with 8 positions matching TRBD1. The CDR3 runs to 14 residues. Germline lookup yields CDR1 MNHEY and CDR2 SMNVEV (reference sequence). The J segment lost 7 bases and the V segment lost 6 bases, leaving 8 bases of the junction unmatched. The DNA of the CDR3 is TGTGCCAGCAGCCTTGGACAGGGCGGGAACATTCAGTACTTC. Translation: CASSLGQGGNIQYF.

The chain employs TRBV19 and TRBJ2-3; tentatively, D is TRBD2 (6 bases). Germline V gene lookup returns CDR1 LNHDA and CDR2 SQIVND (reference sequence). This CDR3 spans 14 amino acids. Trimming took 5 bases from V and 7 from J, leaving 16 bases between them. CDR3 in amino acids: CASSQREILNTQYF. CDR3 bases: TGTGCCAGTAGTCAACGGGAGATCCTAAATACGCAGTATTTT.

Concerning this clone: With only one base between it and a far larger clone, this is likely a read error. The gene calls are TRBV2 and TRBJ2-4, with TRBD1 identical over 7 bases. The CDR3 is made up of 14 amino acids. Germline V gene data show CDR1 as SNHLY and CDR2 as FYNNEI. V lost 10 bases and J lost 3; bases outside the gene matches: 9. The CDR3 loop is CATTGTALKNIQYF. Written as DNA, the CDR3 is TGTGCCACCACCGGGACAGCGCTCAAAAACATTCAGTACTTC.

CDR3 sequence: CASSRGTGDSGGGEQYF. The CDR3 DNA reads TGCGCCAGCAGCCGGGGAACAGGGGATTCAGGCGGGGGAGAGCAGTACTTC. The rearrangement uses TRBV4-1 and TRBJ2-5; D might be TRBD1 or TRBD2, each matching 7 bases. CDR1 and CDR2 from the germline V gene are MGHRA and YSYEKL. The CDR3 is made up of 17 amino acids. The V gene lost 4 bases and the J gene lost 11 bases, with 29 bases spanning the gap.

The sample holds one count of this clone. The chain carries TRBV10-3 and TRBJ2-1, with TRBD2 as a possible D gene (6 bases). Trimming cost V 6 bases and J 0 bases, with 15 bases left between them. Germline CDR1 and CDR2: ENHRY and SYGVKD. The CDR3 is made up of 16 amino acids. The CDR3 loop reads CAISMVAGSSYNEQFF. The CDR3 DNA is TGTGCCATCAGCATGGTGGCGGGGAGCTCCTACAATGAGCAGTTCTTC.

The J gene is TRBJ2-7, the V gene TRBV19; 10 bases agree with TRBD1. The trim removed 9 bases at V and 6 bases at J, leaving 5 bases unmatched. CDR1 and CDR2 (germline): LNHDA, SQIVND (reference sequence). This CDR3 contains 12 residues. CDR3 nucleotide sequence: TGTGCCAGCCGACAGGGGGCGGGCGAGCAGTACTTC. Translated: CASRQGAGEQYF.

This chain links TRBV6-6 with TRBJ2-2, with D tentatively TRBD1 or TRBD2 (5 bases each). Trimming removed 2 bases at V and 5 bases at J, with 15 bases between. The CDR3 length is 16 residues. Germline V gives CDR1 MNHNY, CDR2 SVGAGI (reference sequence). The CDR3 reads CASSYRDGTHTGELFF. For the CDR3, the DNA is TGTGCCAGCAGTTACCGGGACGGGACGCATACCGGGGAGCTGTTTTTT.

Ten or more counts support this clone. The V gene is TRBV6-5, the J gene TRBJ1-6; D is unclear. Trimming left V 2 bases short and J 7 bases short, with 6 bases between. The CDR3 runs to 13 residues. Looked up from germline, CDR1 is MNHEY and CDR2 is SVGAGI. CDR3 sequence: CASSYKRNSPLHF. CDR3 bases: TGTGCCAGCAGTTACAAGAGAAATTCACCCCTCCACTTT.

The chain recombines TRBV7-2 with TRBJ2-1, with TRBD1 matching 7 bases. J gave up 3 bases and V 4 bases, and 6 bases lay outside the gene matches. Germline values: CDR1 SGHTA, CDR2 FQGNSA. CDR3 size: 15 residues. The CDR3: CASSSTGANYNEQFF. CDR3 coding DNA: TGTGCCAGCAGCTCAACAGGGGCCAACTACAATGAGCAGTTCTTC.

J is TRBJ1-6 and V is TRBV18; D not resolved. Per the germline V gene, CDR1 is KGHSH and CDR2 is LQKENI. Between the trimmed V and J ends, which lost 2 bases and 10 bases, there was a span of 9 bases. This CDR3 spans 13 amino acids. Here the CDR3 DNA reads TGTGCCAGCTCACCAGGGTCTAGGTCACCCCTCCACTTT. Translating gives CASSPGSRSPLHF.

The rearrangement uses TRBV16 and TRBJ2-5; no clear D gene. Looked up from germline, CDR1 is KGHSY and CDR2 is FQNENV. Between the trimmed V and J ends, which lost 2 bases and 5 bases, there was a span of 3 bases. The CDR3 consists of 11 residues. CDR3 coding DNA: TGTGCCAGCAGCCAAAAGGAGACCCAGTACTTC. Translation gives CASSQKETQYF.

The chain joins TRBV5-6 to TRBJ1-2, with TRBD1 matching 7 bases. Trimming took 0 bases from V and 4 from J; bases not matched to a gene: 3. In germline, CDR1 is SGHDT, CDR2 YYEEEE. CDR3 size: 14 residues. The DNA for the CDR3 is TGTGCCAGCAGCTTGGACAGGGGTGCCTATGGCTACACCTTC. It codes for CASSLDRGAYGYTF.

V gene TRBV9 combines with J gene TRBJ2-1; a weak D match, TRBD1 (5 bases). V lost 0 bases to trimming and J lost 3 bases, with 16 bases between them. This CDR3 has 17 residues. The germline gives CDR1 SGDLS, CDR2 YYNGEE. This chain's CDR3 is CASSVGSGLGYYNEQFF. CDR3 sequence (DNA): TGTGCCAGCAGCGTAGGCTCAGGGCTTGGTTACTACAATGAGCAGTTCTTC.

This chain links TRBV7-9 with TRBJ1-2; 10 nucleotides match TRBD1. With V trimmed by 5 bases and J by 3 bases, 6 bases remained unmatched. CDR3 length: 15 residues. The germline V gene encodes CDR1 SEHNR and CDR2 FQNEAQ (reference sequence). CDR3 protein: CASSNPTGGHYGYTF. CDR3 in DNA: TGTGCCAGCAGCAACCCGACAGGGGGCCACTATGGCTACACCTTC.

In regard to this clone: Other DNA variants within this sample encode the same CDR3. This chain uses TRBV4-1 with TRBJ2-3, with 10 nucleotides matching TRBD2. Germline V gene sequence: CDR1 MGHRA, CDR2 YSYEKL. V was clipped by 2 bases and J by 2 bases; unmatched bases: 4. This CDR3 is built from 16 residues. This CDR3 is CASSQRTSGYTDTQYF. The CDR3 DNA reads as TGCGCCAGCAGCCAAAGGACTAGCGGATACACAGATACGCAGTATTTT.

This clone was picked up one time. Here the CDR3 DNA reads TGTGCCAGCTCACCGCGGGAGGGAACCTACGAGCAGTACTTC. It codes for CASSPREGTYEQYF. The V call is TRBV18, the J call TRBJ2-7, with 9 bases matching TRBD2. The V gene end was trimmed by 3 bases and the J gene end by 2 bases; junction bases not matched to a gene: 2. Germline V gives CDR1 KGHSH, CDR2 LQKENI. This CDR3 region has 14 residues.

This chain uses TRBV5-5 with TRBJ2-5; D call uncertain. Germline V gene sequence: CDR1 SGHKS, CDR2 YYEKEE (reference sequence). CDR3 length: 13 residues. Deletions cut 2 bases from V and 5 bases from J, with 10 bases between. The chain's CDR3 is CASSFPHSETQYF. CDR3 in DNA: TGTGCCAGCAGCTTCCCCCATTCCGAGACCCAGTACTTC.

The rearrangement uses TRBV5-8 and TRBJ1-1; a possible D gene is TRBD1 (6 bases). Between the trimmed V and J ends, which lost 0 bases and 8 bases, there was a span of 11 bases. This CDR3 is built from 13 residues. The germline V gene has CDR1 SGHTS and CDR2 YDEGEE. The CDR3 coding sequence is TGTGCCAGCAGCTTGGTACACAGGGTGGAAGCTTTCTTT. It is translated as CASSLVHRVEAFF.

The count of this clone is one. Different DNA sequences within this sample yield the same CDR3. The chain joins TRBV9 to TRBJ2-1, with 9 bases that match TRBD1. CDR3 length: 14 residues. Germline CDR1 is SGDLS and CDR2 is YYNGEE. J gave up 3 bases and V 3 bases, and 1 base lay outside the gene matches. CDR3 DNA sequence: TGTGCCAGCAGCGCGGGACAGGGCTACAATGAGCAGTTCTTC. Protein: CASSAGQGYNEQFF. Supplemented by reference TRBV9 and TRBJ2-1, the full variable domain reads DSGVTQTPKHLITATGQRVTLRCSPRSGDLSVYWYQQSLDQGLQFLIQYYNGEERAKGNILERFSAQQFPDLHSELNLSSLELGDSALYFCASSAGQGYNEQFFGPGTRLTVL.

This clone has more than one count but fewer than ten. The CDR3 sequence is CARNRGPYGYTF. The CDR3 nucleotides read TGTGCCAGAAACAGGGGGCCCTATGGCTACACCTTC. The rearrangement joins TRBV2 to TRBJ1-2; 9 bases agree with TRBD1. This CDR3 contains 12 residues. CDR1 is SNHLY, CDR2 FYNNEI, per germline. Unmatched junction bases numbered 3, after V lost 9 bases and J lost 4 bases.

About this clone itself: Within the sample, other DNA sequences also encode this same CDR3. The chain employs TRBV5-1 and TRBJ2-5; D gene unclear. Germline loops: CDR1 SGHRS, CDR2 YFSETQ. The length of the CDR3 is 12 residues. V was shortened by 4 bases and J by 1 base, with 5 bases between the two germline ends. CDR3: CASSLPQETQYF. CDR3 DNA sequence: TGCGCCAGCAGCCTCCCCCAAGAGACCCAGTACTTC.

Only a few counts were recorded for this clone. This sample includes further DNA sequences coding for the same CDR3. This chain connects TRBV28 to TRBJ2-3; the D gene is possibly TRBD1 (6 bases). CDR3 length equals 13 residues. From germline, CDR1 is MDHEN and CDR2 SYDVKM. Trimming left V 6 bases short and J 0 bases short, with 7 bases between. The CDR3 region has the DNA TGTGCCAGCAGGGACAGCAGCACAGATACGCAGTATTTT. Its translation is CASRDSSTDTQYF.

The chain couples TRBV7-2 to TRBJ2-7; D unresolved. V lost 5 bases and J 0 bases, leaving 11 bases between the germline ends. The CDR3 has 14 residues. Germline CDR1 SGHTA, CDR2 FQGNSA. CDR3 sequence: CASSPIYLSYEQYF. The CDR3 nucleotides are TGTGCCAGCAGCCCGATCTACCTCTCCTACGAGCAGTACTTC.

CDR3 in amino acids: CASSARLAAVPRKDNEQFF. The DNA for the CDR3 is TGTGCCAGCAGCGCCCGACTAGCGGCTGTCCCCCGAAAAGACAATGAGCAGTTCTTC. V gene TRBV7-9 combines with J gene TRBJ2-1; 9 nucleotides align to TRBD2. The CDR3 totals 19 residues. Germline CDR1 is SEHNR and CDR2 is FQNEAQ (reference sequence). With 5 bases clipped from V and 5 bases from J, the junction kept 19 bases outside the gene matches.

The chain carries TRBV25-1 and TRBJ1-6, with a possible D match to TRBD1 (6 bases). Trimming stripped 6 bases from V and 6 bases from J, with 18 bases between. This CDR3 is built from 16 residues. Per germline, CDR1 MGHDK and CDR2 SYGVNS. The CDR3, as DNA: TGTGCCAGCAGGGACCCGGGACACGGTTTTAATTCACCCCTCCACTTT. Residues: CASRDPGHGFNSPLHF.

This clone was found a few times. The chain uses TRBV9 and TRBJ1-5, with a tentative D call TRBD1 (5 bases). The CDR3 length is 15 residues. V was trimmed by 0 bases and J by 0 bases, leaving 7 bases between them. Germline V CDR1 and CDR2: SGDLS, YYNGEE. The CDR3 region is CASSVGGVSNQPQHF. In DNA form, the CDR3 reads TGTGCCAGCAGCGTAGGGGGGGTTAGCAATCAGCCCCAGCATTTT.

V is TRBV9 and J is TRBJ2-5, with 8 bases lining up with TRBD2. The trim removed 2 bases at V and 5 bases at J, leaving 5 bases unmatched. Germline assignment: CDR1 SGDLS and CDR2 YYNGEE. CDR3 length equals 14 residues. This chain's CDR3 is CASSVGLGSETQYF. Written as DNA, the CDR3 is TGTGCCAGCAGCGTGGGACTAGGGTCGGAGACCCAGTACTTC. Full variable domain (outside the CDR3, taken from reference TRBV9 and TRBJ2-5): DSGVTQTPKHLITATGQRVTLRCSPRSGDLSVYWYQQSLDQGLQFLIQYYNGEERAKGNILERFSAQQFPDLHSELNLSSLELGDSALYFCASSVGLGSETQYFGPGTRLLVL.

The CDR3 loop is CASSLAREITQYF. In nucleotides, the CDR3 is TGTGCCAGCAGCTTGGCCAGGGAAATTACGCAGTATTTT. This chain connects TRBV5-4 to TRBJ2-3; weak D call: TRBD1 (5 bases). The CDR3 is 13 residues long. The germline V gene encodes CDR1 SGHNT and CDR2 YYREEE (reference sequence). V was cut by 0 bases and J by 8 bases, with 10 bases left in between.